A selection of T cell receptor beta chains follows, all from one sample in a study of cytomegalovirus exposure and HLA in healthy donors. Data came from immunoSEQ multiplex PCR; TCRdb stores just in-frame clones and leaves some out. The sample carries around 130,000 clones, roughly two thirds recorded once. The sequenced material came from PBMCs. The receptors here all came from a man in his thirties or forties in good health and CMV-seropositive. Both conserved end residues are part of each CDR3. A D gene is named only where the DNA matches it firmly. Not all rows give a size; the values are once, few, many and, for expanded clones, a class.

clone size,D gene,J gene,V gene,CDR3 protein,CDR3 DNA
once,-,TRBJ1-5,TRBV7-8,CASSSQYGEGNQPQHF,TGTGCCAGCAGCTCTCAATACGGGGAAGGCAATCAGCCCCAGCATTTT
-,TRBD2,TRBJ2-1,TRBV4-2,CASSLTSGMSYNEQFF,TGTGCCAGCAGCCTAACTAGCGGGATGTCCTACAATGAGCAGTTCTTC
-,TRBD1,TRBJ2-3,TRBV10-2,CASRTGIVDTQYF,TGCGCCAGCAGGACAGGGATCGTGGATACGCAGTATTTT
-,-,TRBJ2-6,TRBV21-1,CASSLQPGQGGAGANVLTF,TGTGCCAGCAGCCTGCAACCGGGACAGGGGGGCGCTGGGGCCAACGTCCTGACTTTC
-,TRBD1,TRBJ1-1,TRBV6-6,CASSYSRTGRDTEAFF,TGTGCCAGCAGTTACTCGCGGACAGGGAGGGACACTGAAGCTTTCTTT
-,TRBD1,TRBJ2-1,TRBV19,CASIMTPGQLNEQFF,TGTGCCAGTATCATGACCCCGGGACAGCTCAATGAGCAGTTCTTC
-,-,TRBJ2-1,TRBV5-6,CASSGLGWNEQFF,TGTGCCAGCAGCGGGCTGGGTTGGAATGAGCAGTTCTTC
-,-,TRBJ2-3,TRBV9,CASSVALTDTQYF,TGTGCCAGCAGCGTAGCTCTTACAGATACGCAGTATTTT
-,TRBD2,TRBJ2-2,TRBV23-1,CASSPPSGTSGAPNTGELFF,TGCGCCAGCAGTCCCCCTAGCGGGACTAGCGGGGCCCCGAACACCGGGGAGCTGTTTTTT
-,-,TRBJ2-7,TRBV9,CASSVEGHPSSEQYF,TGTGCCAGCAGCGTCGAAGGTCACCCCTCTAGCGAGCAGTACTTC
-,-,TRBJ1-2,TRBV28,CASSLISGGSWGYTF,TGTGCCAGCAGTTTAATCTCGGGCGGGAGCTGGGGGTACACCTTC
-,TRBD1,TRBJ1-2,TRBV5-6,CASSWGQGIYGYTF,TGTGCCAGCAGCTGGGGACAGGGGATTTATGGCTACACCTTC
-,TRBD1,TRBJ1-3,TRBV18,CASSPGQGLGNTIYF,TGTGCCAGCTCACCTGGACAGGGGCTGGGAAACACCATATATTTT
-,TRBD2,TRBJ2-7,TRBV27,CASSWGGDPSYEQYF,TGTGCCAGCAGTTGGGGGGGGGACCCTTCCTACGAGCAGTACTTC
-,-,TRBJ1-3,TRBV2,CASSQQSSGNTIYF,TGTGCCAGCAGCCAACAGAGCTCTGGAAACACCATATATTTT
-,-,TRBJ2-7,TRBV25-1,CASSDGGAFYEQYF,TGTGCCAGCAGTGACGGAGGGGCGTTCTACGAGCAGTACTTC
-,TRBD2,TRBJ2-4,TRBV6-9,CASSYNGAGGSVAKNIQYF,TGTGCCAGCAGTTATAATGGAGCGGGAGGGTCCGTGGCCAAAAACATTCAGTACTTC
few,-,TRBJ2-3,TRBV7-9,CSSSFLRGRGTDTQYF,TGTTCCAGCAGCTTCCTCAGGGGCAGGGGAACAGATACGCAGTATTTT
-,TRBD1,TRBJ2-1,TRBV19,CASSIPGQGMNEQFF,TGTGCCAGTAGTATCCCGGGACAGGGGATGAATGAGCAGTTCTTC
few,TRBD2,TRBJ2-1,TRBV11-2,CASSRYGLAASYNEQFF,TGTGCCAGCAGCCGTTATGGACTAGCGGCCTCCTACAATGAGCAGTTCTTC
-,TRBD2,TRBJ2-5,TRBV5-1,CASSPTGTSGETQYF,TGCGCCAGCAGCCCAACCGGGACTAGCGGAGAGACCCAGTACTTC
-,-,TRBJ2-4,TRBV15,CATSRDPAKNIQYF,TGTGCCACCAGCAGAGATCCGGCCAAAAACATTCAGTACTTC
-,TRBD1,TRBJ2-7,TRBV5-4,CASSRIDRVDEQYF,TGTGCCAGCAGCAGAATCGACAGGGTGGACGAGCAGTACTTC
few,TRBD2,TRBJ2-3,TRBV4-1,CASSQGGSGRSTDTQYF,TGCGCCAGCAGCCAAGGGGGTAGCGGGAGGAGCACAGATACGCAGTATTTT
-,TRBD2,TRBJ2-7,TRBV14,CASSQIGGDEQYF,TGTGCCAGCAGCCAAATTGGGGGGGACGAGCAGTACTTC
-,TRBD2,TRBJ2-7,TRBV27,CASSLYASGRGEQYF,TGTGCCAGCAGTTTATATGCTAGCGGGAGAGGTGAGCAGTACTTC
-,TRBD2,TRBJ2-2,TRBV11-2,CASSLFPSGTTGELFF,TGTGCCAGCAGCTTATTTCCTAGCGGGACGACCGGGGAGCTGTTTTTT
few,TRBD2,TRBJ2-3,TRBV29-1,CSVDSGTSGSLDTQYF,TGCAGCGTCGACTCCGGGACTAGCGGGAGTCTGGATACGCAGTATTTT
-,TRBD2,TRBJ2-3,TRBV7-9,CASSLWLAGVSTDTQYF,TGTGCCAGCAGCTTATGGCTAGCGGGAGTGAGCACAGATACGCAGTATTTT
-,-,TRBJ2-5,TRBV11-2,CASSPNTGPGGAQYF,TGTGCCAGCAGCCCCAACACGGGGCCCGGAGGGGCCCAGTACTTC
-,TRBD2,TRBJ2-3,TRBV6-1,CASSGWASGRADTQYF,TGTGCCAGCAGTGGGTGGGCCAGCGGGAGGGCAGATACGCAGTATTTT
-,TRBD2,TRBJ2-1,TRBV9,CASSVAGVAGVGSYNEQFF,TGTGCCAGCAGCGTAGCTGGGGTAGCGGGAGTCGGCTCCTACAATGAGCAGTTCTTC
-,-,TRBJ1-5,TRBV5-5,CASSPGQSLIHEAQHF,TGTGCCAGCAGCCCCGGACAGTCCTTAATCCATGAGGCCCAGCATTTT
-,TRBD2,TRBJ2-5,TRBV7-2,CASSLYRASGRETQYF,TGTGCCAGCAGCTTATATAGGGCTAGCGGGAGGGAGACCCAGTACTTC
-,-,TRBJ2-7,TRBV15,CATERGGDYEQYF,TGTGCCACCGAACGAGGCGGAGACTACGAGCAGTACTTC
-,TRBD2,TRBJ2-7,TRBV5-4,CASSSRTSGSYEQYF,TGTGCCAGCAGCTCGAGGACTAGCGGCTCCTACGAGCAGTACTTC
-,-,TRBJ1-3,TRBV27,CASSRNAPGWGLSYSGNTIYF,TGTGCCAGCAGCCGAAACGCTCCTGGGTGGGGACTCTCGTACTCTGGAAACACCATATATTTT
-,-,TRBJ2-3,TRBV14,CASSHRGILPSGTQYF,TGTGCCAGCAGCCATCGGGGGATCCTACCGAGCGGTACGCAGTATTTT
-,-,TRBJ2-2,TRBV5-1,CASSFSGDHTGELFF,TGCGCCAGCAGCTTCTCGGGGGACCACACCGGGGAGCTGTTTTTT
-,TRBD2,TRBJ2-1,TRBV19,CASSLGLASYNEQFF,TGTGCCAGTAGTTTAGGACTAGCGTCCTACAATGAGCAGTTCTTC
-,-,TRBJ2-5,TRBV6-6,CASRPTGHPQETQYF,TGTGCCAGCAGACCTACAGGTCACCCCCAAGAGACCCAGTACTTC
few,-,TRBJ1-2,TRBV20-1,CTTGRYGYTF,TGCACCACCGGTCGCTATGGCTACACCTTC
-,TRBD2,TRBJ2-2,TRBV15,CATSRDGGESPGGTGELFF,TGTGCCACCAGCAGAGATGGTGGGGAGAGCCCGGGGGGCACCGGGGAGCTGTTTTTT
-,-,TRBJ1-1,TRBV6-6,CASTLTGEYNTEAFF,TGTGCCAGCACCCTAACGGGGGAATACAACACTGAAGCTTTCTTT
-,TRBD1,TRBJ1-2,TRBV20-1,CSARDRAGYTF,TGCAGTGCAAGGGACAGGGCTGGCTACACCTTC
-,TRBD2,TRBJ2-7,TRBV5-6,CASSLGTSGRIPYEQYF,TGTGCCAGCAGCCTAGGGACTAGCGGGAGGATTCCCTACGAGCAGTACTTC
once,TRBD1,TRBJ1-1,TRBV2,CASSRTGDQAFF,TGTGCCAGCAGTCGTACAGGGGACCAAGCTTTCTTT
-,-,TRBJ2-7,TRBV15,CATSRGDTGGENYEQYF,TGTGCCACCAGCAGAGGGGACACAGGGGGGGAAAACTACGAGCAGTACTTC
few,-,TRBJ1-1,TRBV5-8,CASSSLNRLKAFF,TGTGCCAGCAGCTCATTGAATCGGTTGAAGGCTTTCTTT
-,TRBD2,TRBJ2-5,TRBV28,CASSLGHGLGDVETQYF,TGTGCCAGCAGTTTAGGGCACGGACTAGGGGATGTAGAGACCCAGTACTTC
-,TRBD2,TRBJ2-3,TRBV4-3,CASSRMTTSGPDTQYF,TGCGCCAGCAGCCGAATGACGACTAGCGGCCCAGATACGCAGTATTTT
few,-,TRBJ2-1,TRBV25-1,CASSVTSWYYNEQFF,TGTGCCAGCAGTGTGACTAGTTGGTACTACAATGAGCAGTTCTTC
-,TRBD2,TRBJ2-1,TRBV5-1,CASRSTASGYNEQFF,TGCGCCAGCAGGTCCACCGCTAGCGGATACAATGAGCAGTTCTTC
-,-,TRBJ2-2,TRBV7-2,CASSFSPRGRDTGELFF,TGTGCCAGCAGCTTCTCCCCTCGGGGAAGGGACACCGGGGAGCTGTTTTTT
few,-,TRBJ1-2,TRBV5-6,CASSGWRVGYTF,TGTGCCAGCAGCGGGTGGCGGGTCGGCTACACCTTC
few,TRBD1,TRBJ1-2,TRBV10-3,CAPLDRGRLLNSNYGYTF,TGTGCCCCTTTGGACAGGGGGAGACTTCTGAATTCTAACTATGGCTACACCTTC
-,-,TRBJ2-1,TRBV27,CASSLLLATGESYNEQFF,TGTGCCAGCAGTCTCTTACTAGCTACAGGGGAATCCTACAATGAGCAGTTCTTC
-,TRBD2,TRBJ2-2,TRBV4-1,CASSQDLTSGTGELFF,TGCGCCAGCAGCCAAGATCTTACTAGCGGGACCGGGGAGCTGTTTTTT
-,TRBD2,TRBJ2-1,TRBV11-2,CASSLAPLAGGYNEQFF,TGTGCCAGCAGCTTAGCTCCACTAGCGGGAGGGTACAATGAGCAGTTCTTC
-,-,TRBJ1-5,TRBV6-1,CASSDPIAQSSNQPQHF,TGTGCCAGCAGTGATCCGATTGCACAGTCTAGCAATCAGCCCCAGCATTTT